This is a list of T cell receptor beta chains from one sample in a study of response to subunit inactivated influenza vaccine. TCRdb recomputed calls from the RT-PCR reads with MiXCR, one row per CDR3 protein. The sample contains more than 400,000 distinct CDR3 sequences, 10% to 11% of which appear only once. The sample consisted of PBMCs from blood, taken roughly 45 days after vaccination. The receptors were gathered from a man in his fifties who received an inactivated influenza vaccine. Each CDR3 is given with its conserved first and last residue. A D gene is named only where the DNA matches it firmly. A row's size may be missing; if present it is once, few, many or a size class.

j_gene | d_gene | abundance | len | v_gene | CDR3aa | CDR3nt
TRBJ2-5 | . | once | 13 | TRBV11-3 | CASSLMGKETQYF | TGTGCCAGCAGCTTGATGGGGAAAGAGACCCAGTACTTC
TRBJ2-2 | . | few | 15 | TRBV6-1 | CASRFPGQNTGELFF | TGTGCCAGCAGGTTTCCGGGACAGAACACCGGGGAGCTGTTTTTT
TRBJ2-3 | TRBD2 | . | 15 | TRBV20-1 | CSARTGTSGTDTQYF | TGCAGTGCTAGAACCGGGACTAGCGGGACAGATACGCAGTATTTT
TRBJ2-7 | . | few | 10 | TRBV7-3 | CASSSLEQYF | TGTGCCAGCAGTTCTTTGGAGCAGTACTTC
TRBJ2-1 | . | few | 19 | TRBV21-1 | CASSKVPRSWTSGYNEQFF | TGTGCCAGCAGCAAAGTCCCCCGAAGCTGGACTAGCGGATACAATGAGCAGTTCTTC
TRBJ2-3 | TRBD2 | few | 17 | TRBV6-5 | CASSYDPSGASTDTQYF | TGTGCCAGCAGTTACGATCCTAGCGGGGCTAGCACAGATACGCAGTATTTT
TRBJ1-2 | . | . | 17 | TRBV12-3/TRBV12-4 | CASSFRSAGGGSRGYTF | TGTGCCAGCAGCTTCCGGAGTGCAGGAGGCGGTTCCAGGGGCTACACCTTC
TRBJ2-3 | TRBD2 | many | 18 | TRBV5-6 | CASSLAGGAGGAADTQYF | TGTGCCAGCAGCTTAGCGGGAGGTGCCGGGGGGGCGGCAGATACGCAGTATTTT
TRBJ2-2 | TRBD2 | few | 14 | TRBV19 | CASISGVGTGELFF | TGTGCCAGTATTAGCGGGGTTGGAACCGGGGAGCTGTTTTTT
TRBJ2-1 | . | few | 19 | TRBV6-1 | CASSEGLTGPTLTYNEQFF | TGTGCCAGCAGTGAAGGCCTCACCGGACCAACACTCACCTACAATGAGCAGTTCTTC
TRBJ2-5 | . | few | 13 | TRBV6-1 | CASTELGTETQYF | TGTGCCAGCACCGAACTAGGCACGGAGACCCAGTACTTC
TRBJ2-2 | . | . | 13 | TRBV28 | CASSFIYSGELFF | TGTGCCAGCAGTTTCATTTATTCCGGGGAGCTGTTTTTT
TRBJ2-3 | . | few | 15 | TRBV10-3 | CAISESVGGTDTQYF | TGTGCCATCAGTGAGTCGGTTGGAGGTACAGATACGCAGTATTTT
TRBJ2-1 | . | few | 15 | TRBV7-3 | CASSSLTASYNEQFF | TGTGCCAGCAGTTCCTTAACGGCCTCCTACAATGAGCAGTTCTTC
TRBJ2-2 | . | few | 17 | TRBV12-3/TRBV12-4 | CASSLEVGEPNTGELFF | TGTGCCAGCAGTTTAGAGGTGGGGGAACCTAACACCGGGGAGCTGTTTTTT
TRBJ2-1 | TRBD2 | many | 16 | TRBV4-2 | CASSQHLAGASAVQFF | TGTGCCAGCAGCCAACATCTAGCGGGGGCCTCTGCGGTGCAGTTCTTC
TRBJ2-2 | TRBD1 | . | 16 | TRBV3-1 | CASSRSGTGQTGELFF | TGTGCCAGCAGCCGCTCCGGGACAGGTCAAACCGGGGAGCTGTTTTTT
TRBJ2-1 | . | . | 18 | TRBV5-1 | CASNRQGPGGTDWNEQFF | TGCGCCAGCAACAGACAGGGCCCGGGAGGGACAGATTGGAATGAGCAGTTCTTC
TRBJ2-7 | TRBD2 | . | 17 | TRBV10-3 | CAISESFGGTSGYEQYF | TGTGCCATCAGTGAGTCGTTCGGAGGGACTAGCGGCTACGAGCAGTACTTC
TRBJ1-2 | . | many | 14 | TRBV5-5 | CASSLEGRGYGYTF | TGTGCCAGCAGCTTGGAGGGGCGCGGCTATGGCTACACCTTC
TRBJ2-1 | . | few | 14 | TRBV7-9 | CASSPPLQGNEQFF | TGTGCCAGCAGCCCCCCCCTACAGGGCAATGAGCAGTTCTTC
TRBJ2-1 | TRBD2 | . | 12 | TRBV7-9 | CASSSNSGGAFF | TGTGCCAGCAGCTCGAATAGCGGGGGGGCGTTCTTC
TRBJ1-4 | . | . | 12 | TRBV6-6 | CASSYSGVNCFF | TGTGCCAGCAGTTACTCCGGGGTTAATTGTTTTTTT
TRBJ1-5 | TRBD1 | few | 15 | TRBV9 | CASSEGTGGGQPQHF | TGTGCCAGCAGCGAAGGGACAGGGGGCGGACAGCCCCAGCATTTT
TRBJ2-1 | TRBD1 | . | 12 | TRBV19 | CASGTGHNEQFF | TGTGCCAGCGGGACAGGCCACAATGAGCAGTTCTTC
TRBJ2-7 | . | many | 14 | TRBV7-2 | CASSLAPGVYEQYF | TGTGCCAGCAGCTTAGCGCCGGGGGTATACGAGCAGTACTTC
TRBJ2-1 | TRBD2 | few | 15 | TRBV5-1 | CASSLTSGGFGEQFF | TGCGCCAGCAGCTTGACTAGCGGGGGGTTTGGTGAGCAGTTCTTC
TRBJ2-2 | TRBD1 | few | 16 | TRBV7-6 | CASSLAAGQGAGELFF | TGTGCCAGCAGCTTAGCGGCGGGACAGGGGGCCGGGGAGCTGTTTTTT
TRBJ2-7 | . | few | 14 | TRBV7-9 | CASSLAVAAYEQYF | TGTGCCAGCAGCTTAGCGGTCGCCGCCTACGAGCAGTACTTC
TRBJ2-3 | TRBD1 | . | 18 | TRBV2 | CALCPAWGTEERTDTQYF | TGTGCCCTCTGCCCAGCGTGGGGGACAGAGGAGCGCACAGATACGCAGTATTTT
TRBJ2-3 | . | few | 14 | TRBV6-2/TRBV6-3 | CASTQFVSTDTQYF | TGTGCCAGCACCCAGTTTGTGAGCACAGATACGCAGTATTTT
TRBJ2-3 | TRBD2 | . | 18 | TRBV3-1 | CASSPEARSGAPTDTQYF | TGTGCCAGCAGCCCCGAAGCAAGAAGCGGGGCCCCCACAGATACGCAGTATTTT
TRBJ1-5 | . | . | 13 | TRBV20-1 | CSARANPPQPQHF | TGCAGTGCTAGAGCCAATCCCCCACAGCCCCAGCATTTT
TRBJ2-1 | TRBD1 | few | 15 | TRBV28 | CASSLPDRGNNEQFF | TGTGCCAGCAGTTTACCGGACAGGGGAAACAATGAGCAGTTCTTC
TRBJ2-7 | TRBD1 | many | 15 | TRBV20-1 | CSASLPTGVDYEQYF | TGCAGTGCTAGCCTCCCCACAGGGGTGGACTACGAGCAGTACTTC
TRBJ2-3 | TRBD2 | many | 13 | TRBV20-1 | CSATGGTSDTQYF | TGCAGTGCTACTGGAGGGACTAGCGATACGCAGTATTTT
TRBJ2-2 | . | many | 15 | TRBV12-3/TRBV12-4 | CASGWTASNTGELFF | TGTGCCAGCGGGTGGACAGCCTCGAACACCGGGGAGCTGTTTTTT
TRBJ1-6 | . | . | 17 | TRBV20-1 | CSARRQGGGSYNSPLHF | TGCAGTGCTAGACGCCAGGGAGGTGGCTCCTATAATTCACCCCTCCACTTT
TRBJ2-7 | TRBD1 | . | 16 | TRBV28 | CASSLTDRGPVYEQYF | TGTGCCAGCAGTTTAACGGACAGGGGGCCAGTATACGAGCAGTACTTC
TRBJ2-1 | . | many | 15 | TRBV5-1 | CASSWDSASYNEQFF | TGCGCCAGCAGCTGGGATAGCGCTTCCTACAATGAGCAGTTCTTC
TRBJ2-6 | . | many | 14 | TRBV5-1 | CASSVLSGANVLTF | TGCGCCAGCAGCGTGCTCTCTGGGGCCAACGTCCTGACTTTC
TRBJ2-3 | TRBD2 | few | 17 | TRBV6-1 | CASSPTLLAGGRDTQYF | TGTGCCAGCAGCCCAACCCTTCTAGCGGGAGGGCGAGATACGCAGTATTTT
TRBJ2-1 | TRBD2 | few | 15 | TRBV5-1 | CASSSSAGGGNEQFF | TGCGCCAGCAGCTCCTCAGCGGGGGGGGGCAATGAGCAGTTCTTC
TRBJ2-7 | . | many | 11 | TRBV7-9 | CASSVNYEQYF | TGTGCCAGCAGCGTCAATTACGAGCAGTACTTC
TRBJ2-7 | TRBD1 | many | 14 | TRBV11-1 | CASSSDRENYEQYF | TGTGCCAGCAGCTCGGACAGGGAGAACTACGAGCAGTACTTC
TRBJ1-2 | TRBD1 | few | 18 | TRBV11-2 | CASSLVSWDSKSNYGYTF | TGTGCCAGCAGCTTAGTTTCTTGGGACAGCAAATCTAACTATGGCTACACCTTC
TRBJ2-7 | . | . | 13 | TRBV28 | CASIGYSSYEQYF | TGTGCCAGCATTGGGTATAGCTCCTACGAGCAGTACTTC
TRBJ2-1 | . | . | 13 | TRBV3-1 | CASSQGGASPKFF | TGTGCCAGCAGCCAAGGGGGGGCTAGTCCGAAGTTCTTC
TRBJ1-1 | . | . | 13 | TRBV28 | CASSPPRDTEAFF | TGTGCCAGCAGTCCCCCTAGGGACACTGAAGCTTTCTTT
TRBJ2-7 | TRBD1 | many | 13 | TRBV5-1 | CASSWGDRREQYF | TGCGCCAGCAGCTGGGGGGACAGGCGCGAGCAGTACTTC
TRBJ1-1 | TRBD1 | . | 16 | TRBV14 | CASSPRTGIRGTEAFF | TGTGCCAGCAGCCCCCGGACAGGGATTCGTGGGACTGAAGCTTTCTTT